The T cell receptor beta chain described here comes from a study of T-cell reconstitution after alpha-beta-depleted transplantation in children. Whole-study findings and limits: At day 60, the high TCRbeta diversity found in some patients originated from recipient T cells and thymic progenitors that had survived. About two months after transplant, alpha-beta T cells reportedly came from several hundred expanded graft clones. It was newly produced T cells that mostly accounted for T-cell counts and diversity one year after transplant.

CDR1 is DFQATT and CDR2 is SNEGSKA in the germline V gene (reference sequence). Trimming cost V 0 bases and J 4 bases, with 15 bases left between them. The CDR3 has 15 residues. Molecular barcoding with unique molecular identifiers was used for the TCRbeta library. MiXCR was run by TCRdb on the PCR reads, yielding one entry per CDR3 protein. The sample lists around 300,000 distinct CDR3 sequences; around 25% were seen once. This clonotype was seen many times. The antigen is unknown. This TCR was recovered from a male patient between 5 and 17 years old who had a stem cell transplant for acute lymphoblastic leukemia, so the T cells may come from the graft donor. J is TRBJ1-2 and V is TRBV20-1; tentatively, D is TRBD1 (5 bases). The starting material was PBMCs, mostly from graft donor cells, obtained 180 days after TCRalphabeta/CD19-depleted stem cell transplant. The CDR3 bases are TGCAGTGCTAGAGATTGGGGGGGATCCTCCTATGGCTACACCTTC. This gives the protein CSARDWGGSSYGYTF.